This is a list of T cell receptor beta chains from one sample in a study of T-cell reconstitution after alpha-beta-depleted transplantation in children. TCRdb re-derived calls from the PCR reads in MiXCR, one entry per CDR3 protein. The repertoire includes about 590,000 distinct CDR3 sequences, about an eighth of them detected once, and about 2.2% sits in the top ten. This material consisted of PBMCs, mostly from graft donor cells, taken 360 days after TCRalphabeta/CD19-depleted stem cell transplant. All receptors derive from a male patient between 5 and 17 years old who had a stem cell transplant for acute myeloid leukemia, so the T cells may come from the graft donor. Both conserved end residues are part of each CDR3. The D gene is left open where the match is weak. Where a row states a size, it is once, few, many or the class of an expanded clone; other rows omit it.

clone size,D gene,V gene,J gene,CDR3 DNA,CDR3 protein
many,TRBD1,TRBV6-2/TRBV6-3,TRBJ2-1,TGTGCCAGCAGTTACAGACAGGGGGGGACGTATGAGCAGTTCTTC,CASSYRQGGTYEQFF
few,TRBD2,TRBV7-9,TRBJ2-1,TGTGCCAGCAGCTTCCCTTTACTAGCGGGAGTATCCAATGAGCAGTTCTTC,CASSFPLLAGVSNEQFF
few,TRBD1,TRBV12-3/TRBV12-4,TRBJ2-3,TGTGCCAGCAGTCCCCAACAGGGGTCCAGCACAGATACGCAGTATTTT,CASSPQQGSSTDTQYF
.,.,TRBV12-3/TRBV12-4,TRBJ2-7,TGTGCCAGCAGTTTAGCTCTACCCTACGAGCAGTACTTC,CASSLALPYEQYF
once,TRBD2,TRBV7-6,TRBJ2-1,TGTGCCAGCAGCTTAGCGGCACTAGCGGGAGGGTACAATGAGCAGTTCTTC,CASSLAALAGGYNEQFF
few,.,TRBV7-2,TRBJ2-5,TGTGCCAGCAGCTCCCTATTCGCGGGGTCCGTCCGTGAGACCCAGTACTTC,CASSSLFAGSVRETQYF
few,.,TRBV28,TRBJ2-7,TGTGCCAGCAGTTCCGGACTCATCGAGCAGTACTTC,CASSSGLIEQYF
many,.,TRBV11-2,TRBJ2-1,TGTGCCAGCAGCTTCTTCGGCCACAATGAGCAGTTCTTC,CASSFFGHNEQFF
few,.,TRBV6-2/TRBV6-3,TRBJ2-7,TGTGCCAGCAGGCGCGTTCCCTACGAGCAGTACTTC,CASRRVPYEQYF
.,.,TRBV5-1,TRBJ2-4,TGCGCCAGCAGCTTGGCGATAGGTCCGGTTTCCAAAAACATTCAGTACTTC,CASSLAIGPVSKNIQYF
.,.,TRBV4-3,TRBJ2-1,TGCGCCAGCAGCCAAGAACAGCTAGCGACGAATGAGCAGTTCTTC,CASSQEQLATNEQFF
few,.,TRBV29-1,TRBJ2-7,TGCAGCGTTGAAGGAGACCAACCATACGAGCAGTACTTC,CSVEGDQPYEQYF
.,.,TRBV5-1,TRBJ1-2,TGCGCCAGCAGCCACGAAGGGGCCTTCCCGAACTATGGCTACACCTTC,CASSHEGAFPNYGYTF
.,.,TRBV25-1,TRBJ2-7,TGTGCCAGCAGCGGTACGGGAGCGGCATGGGACGAGCAGTACTTC,CASSGTGAAWDEQYF
.,.,TRBV28,TRBJ2-1,TGTGCCAGCAGTTTATTGGGGCGGGCCTACAATGAGCAGTTCTTC,CASSLLGRAYNEQFF
few,TRBD2,TRBV29-1,TRBJ2-2,TGCAGCGTTGGGACTAGCGGGTCGAACACCGGGGAGCTGTTTTTT,CSVGTSGSNTGELFF
.,TRBD1,TRBV5-1,TRBJ1-1,TGCGCCAGCAGCGAACGACAGGGTACGAACACTGAAGCTTTCTTT,CASSERQGTNTEAFF